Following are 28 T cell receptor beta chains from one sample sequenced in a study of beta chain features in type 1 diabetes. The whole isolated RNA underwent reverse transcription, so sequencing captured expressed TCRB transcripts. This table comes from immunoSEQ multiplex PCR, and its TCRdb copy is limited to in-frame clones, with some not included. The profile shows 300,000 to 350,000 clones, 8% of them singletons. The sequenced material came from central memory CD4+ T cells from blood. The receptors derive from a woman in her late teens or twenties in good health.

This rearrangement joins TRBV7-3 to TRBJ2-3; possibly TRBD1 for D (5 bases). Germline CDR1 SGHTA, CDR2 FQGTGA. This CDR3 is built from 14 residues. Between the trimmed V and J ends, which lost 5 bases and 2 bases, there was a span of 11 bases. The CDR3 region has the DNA TGTGCCAGCAGCCCCTTTGGGGCCACAGATACGCAGTATTTT. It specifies CASSPFGATDTQYF.

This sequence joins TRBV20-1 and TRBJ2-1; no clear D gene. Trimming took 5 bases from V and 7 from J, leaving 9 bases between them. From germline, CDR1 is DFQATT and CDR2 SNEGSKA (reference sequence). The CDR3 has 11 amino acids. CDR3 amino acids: CSAPVLNEQFF. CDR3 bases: TGCAGTGCTCCCGTCTTAAATGAGCAGTTCTTC.

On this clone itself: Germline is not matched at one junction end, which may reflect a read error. The CDR3 nucleotides are TGTGCTAGCAGCGCCAGGGTCGGGAACACCGGGGAGCTGTTTTTT. Translating gives CASSARVGNTGELFF. V and J are TRBV7-6 and TRBJ2-2; D is possibly TRBD1 (5 bases). The CDR3 sequence is 15 residues long. Germline CDR1 and CDR2: SGHVS and FNYEAQ.

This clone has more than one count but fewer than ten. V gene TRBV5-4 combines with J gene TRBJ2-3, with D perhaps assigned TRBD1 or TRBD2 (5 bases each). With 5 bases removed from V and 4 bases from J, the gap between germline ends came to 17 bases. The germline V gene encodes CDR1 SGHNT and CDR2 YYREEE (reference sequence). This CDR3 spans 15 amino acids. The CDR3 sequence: CASSYGGLAADTQYF. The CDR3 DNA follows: TGTGCCAGCAGTTATGGGGGTCTAGCCGCAGATACGCAGTATTTT.

The CDR3 DNA reads as TGCAGCGTTGAAGCCCCCTTTCCTGGGCAGTTCTTC. Protein: CSVEAPFPGQFF. The chain recombines TRBV29-1 with TRBJ2-1; D call uncertain. Germline V gene data show CDR1 as SQVTM and CDR2 as ANQGSEA. Trimming pared 1 base from V and 12 bases from J, leaving 13 bases between. The CDR3 is 12 residues long.

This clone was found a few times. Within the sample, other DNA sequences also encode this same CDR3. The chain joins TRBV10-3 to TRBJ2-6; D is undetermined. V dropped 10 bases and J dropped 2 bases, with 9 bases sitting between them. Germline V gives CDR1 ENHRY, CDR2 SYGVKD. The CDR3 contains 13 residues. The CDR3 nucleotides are TGTGCCACGGCCTCGGCTGGGGCCAACGTCCTGACTTTC. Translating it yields CATASAGANVLTF.

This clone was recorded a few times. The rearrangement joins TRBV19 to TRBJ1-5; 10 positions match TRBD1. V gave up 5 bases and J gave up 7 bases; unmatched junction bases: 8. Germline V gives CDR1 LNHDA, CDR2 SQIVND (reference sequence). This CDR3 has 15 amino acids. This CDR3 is CASSPDRGRGQPQHF. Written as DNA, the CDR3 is TGTGCCAGTAGTCCAGACAGGGGGCGCGGGCAGCCCCAGCATTTT.

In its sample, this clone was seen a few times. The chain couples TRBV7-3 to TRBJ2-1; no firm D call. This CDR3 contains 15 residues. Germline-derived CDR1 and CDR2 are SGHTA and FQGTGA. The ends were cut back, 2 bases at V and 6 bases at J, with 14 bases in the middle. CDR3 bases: TGTGCCAGCAGCTTAGACGCAGGATCGATCAATGAGCAGTTCTTC. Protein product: CASSLDAGSINEQFF.

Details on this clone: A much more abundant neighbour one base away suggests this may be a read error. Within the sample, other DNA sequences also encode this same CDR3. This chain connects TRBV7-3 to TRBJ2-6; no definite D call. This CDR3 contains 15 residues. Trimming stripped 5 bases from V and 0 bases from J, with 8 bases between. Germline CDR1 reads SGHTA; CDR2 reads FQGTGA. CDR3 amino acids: CASSLQISGANVLTF. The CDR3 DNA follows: TGTGCCAGCAGCCTCCAGATCTCTGGGGCCAACGTCCTGACTTTC.

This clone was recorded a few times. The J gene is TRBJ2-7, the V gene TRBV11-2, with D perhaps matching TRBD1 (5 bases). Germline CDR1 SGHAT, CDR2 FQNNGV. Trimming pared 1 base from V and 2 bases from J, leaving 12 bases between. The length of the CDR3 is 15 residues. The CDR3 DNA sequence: TGTGCCAGCAGCTTAGGGGGCACCCCCACCTACGAGCAGTACTTC. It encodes CASSLGGTPTYEQYF.

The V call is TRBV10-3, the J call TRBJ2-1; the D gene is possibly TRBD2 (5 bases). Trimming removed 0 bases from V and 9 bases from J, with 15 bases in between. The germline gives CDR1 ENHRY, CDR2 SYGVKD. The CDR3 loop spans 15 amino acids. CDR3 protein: CAISESTTKRAEQFF. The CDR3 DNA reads TGTGCCATCAGTGAGTCCACAACTAAGAGGGCTGAGCAGTTCTTC.

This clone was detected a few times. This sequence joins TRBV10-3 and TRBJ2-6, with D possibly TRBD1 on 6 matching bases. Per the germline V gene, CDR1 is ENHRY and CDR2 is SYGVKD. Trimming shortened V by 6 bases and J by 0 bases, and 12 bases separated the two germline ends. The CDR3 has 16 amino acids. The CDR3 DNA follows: TGTGCCATCAGGAGGGGGATTGGCTCTGGGGCCAACGTCCTGACTTTC. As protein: CAIRRGIGSGANVLTF.

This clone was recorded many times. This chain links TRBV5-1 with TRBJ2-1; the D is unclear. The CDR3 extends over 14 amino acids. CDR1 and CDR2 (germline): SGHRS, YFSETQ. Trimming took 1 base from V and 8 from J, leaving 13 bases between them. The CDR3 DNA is TGCGCCAGCAGCTTGAGTTATGTGGGATATGAGCAGTTCTTC. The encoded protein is CASSLSYVGYEQFF.

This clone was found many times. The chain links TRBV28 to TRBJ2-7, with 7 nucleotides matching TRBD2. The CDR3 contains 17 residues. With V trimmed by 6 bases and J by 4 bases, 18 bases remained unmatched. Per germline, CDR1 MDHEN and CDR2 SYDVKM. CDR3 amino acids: CASRPATAGPKSYEQYF. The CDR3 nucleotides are TGTGCCAGCAGGCCTGCCACAGCGGGACCAAAGAGTTACGAGCAGTACTTC.

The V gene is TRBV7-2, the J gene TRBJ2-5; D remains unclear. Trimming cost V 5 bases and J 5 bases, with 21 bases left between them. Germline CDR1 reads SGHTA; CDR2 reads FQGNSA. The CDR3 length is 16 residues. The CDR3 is CASSAFKTPKRETQYF. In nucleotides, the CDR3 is TGTGCCAGCAGCGCATTTAAGACTCCCAAAAGGGAGACCCAGTACTTC.

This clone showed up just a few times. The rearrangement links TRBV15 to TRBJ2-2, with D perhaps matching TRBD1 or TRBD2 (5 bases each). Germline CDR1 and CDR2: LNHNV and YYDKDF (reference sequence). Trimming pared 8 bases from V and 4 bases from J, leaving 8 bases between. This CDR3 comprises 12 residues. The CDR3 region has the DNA TGTGCCACCGGGGGATTCACCGGGGAGCTGTTTTTT. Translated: CATGGFTGELFF.

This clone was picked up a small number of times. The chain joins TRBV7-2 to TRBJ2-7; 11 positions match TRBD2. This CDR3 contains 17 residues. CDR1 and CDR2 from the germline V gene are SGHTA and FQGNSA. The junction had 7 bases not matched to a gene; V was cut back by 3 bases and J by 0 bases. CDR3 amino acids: CASSFQNSGRASYEQYF. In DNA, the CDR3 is TGTGCCAGCAGCTTTCAGAATAGCGGGAGGGCCTCCTACGAGCAGTACTTC. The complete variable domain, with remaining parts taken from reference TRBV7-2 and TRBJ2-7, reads GAGVSQSPSNKVTEKGKDVELRCDPISGHTALYWYRQSLGQGLEFLIYFQGNSAPDKSGLPSDRFSAERTGGSVSTLTIQRTQQEDSAVYLCASSFQNSGRASYEQYFGPGTRLTVT.

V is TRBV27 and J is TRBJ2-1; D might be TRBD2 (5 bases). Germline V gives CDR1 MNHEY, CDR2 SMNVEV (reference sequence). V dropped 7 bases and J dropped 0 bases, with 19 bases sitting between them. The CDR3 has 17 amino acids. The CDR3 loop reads CASTSAGSRSSYNEQFF. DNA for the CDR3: TGTGCCAGCACTTCGGCTGGGAGCAGGAGCTCCTACAATGAGCAGTTCTTC.

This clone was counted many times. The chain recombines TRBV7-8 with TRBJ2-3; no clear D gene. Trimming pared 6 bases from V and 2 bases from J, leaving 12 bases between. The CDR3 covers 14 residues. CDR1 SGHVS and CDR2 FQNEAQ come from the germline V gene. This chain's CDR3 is CASSISRSTDTQYF. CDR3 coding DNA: TGTGCCAGCAGTATCTCCCGATCCACAGATACGCAGTATTTT.

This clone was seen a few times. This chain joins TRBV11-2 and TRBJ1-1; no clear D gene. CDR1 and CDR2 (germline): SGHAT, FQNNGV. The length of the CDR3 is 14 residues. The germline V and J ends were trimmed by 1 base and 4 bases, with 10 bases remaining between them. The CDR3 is CASSLAPSSTEAFF. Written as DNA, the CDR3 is TGTGCCAGCAGCTTAGCACCTTCGAGCACTGAAGCTTTCTTT.

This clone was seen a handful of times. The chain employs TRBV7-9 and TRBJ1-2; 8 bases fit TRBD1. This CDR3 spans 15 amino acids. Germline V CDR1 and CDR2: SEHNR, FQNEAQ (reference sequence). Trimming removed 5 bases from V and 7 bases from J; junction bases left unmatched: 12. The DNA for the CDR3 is TGTGCCAGCAGCGCAACCCAGGGGGCACGGATTGGCTACACCTTC. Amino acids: CASSATQGARIGYTF.

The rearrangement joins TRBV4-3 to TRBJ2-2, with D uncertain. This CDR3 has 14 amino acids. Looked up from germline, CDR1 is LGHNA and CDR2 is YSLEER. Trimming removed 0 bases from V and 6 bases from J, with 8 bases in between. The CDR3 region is CASSQDLLAGELFF. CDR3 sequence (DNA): TGCGCCAGCAGCCAAGATCTTTTGGCCGGGGAGCTGTTTTTT.

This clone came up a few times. In DNA form, the CDR3 reads TGTGCCAGCAGCTTATACGGTCTGAGCGGGAATGCCCCTCGGGAGACCCAGTACTTC. Amino acids: CASSLYGLSGNAPRETQYF. The chain has TRBV7-2 and TRBJ2-5; 7 bases are shared with TRBD2. J was trimmed by 5 bases and V by 2 bases; bases with no gene match: 20. The V gene's germline CDR1 is SGHTA and CDR2 FQGNSA. This CDR3 spans 19 amino acids. The full variable domain, in which reference TRBV7-2 and TRBJ2-5 provide the parts outside the CDR3, is GAGVSQSPSNKVTEKGKDVELRCDPISGHTALYWYRQSLGQGLEFLIYFQGNSAPDKSGLPSDRFSAERTGGSVSTLTIQRTQQEDSAVYLCASSLYGLSGNAPRETQYFGPGTRLLVL.

The CDR3 sequence: CASRVGTGLGEKLFF. For the CDR3, the DNA is TGTGCCAGCAGAGTAGGGACAGGCCTTGGCGAAAAACTGTTTTTT. This chain links TRBV28 with TRBJ1-4, with TRBD1 matching over 8 bases. Germline V gives CDR1 MDHEN, CDR2 SYDVKM. This CDR3 is 15 amino acids long. V shed 6 bases, J shed 8 bases, and the junction held 11 bases outside the gene matches.

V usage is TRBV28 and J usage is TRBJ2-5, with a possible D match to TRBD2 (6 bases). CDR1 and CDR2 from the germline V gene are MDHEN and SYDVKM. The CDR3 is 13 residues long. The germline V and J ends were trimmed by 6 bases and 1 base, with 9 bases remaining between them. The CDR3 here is CASREGTQETQYF. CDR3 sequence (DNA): TGTGCCAGCAGGGAGGGAACCCAAGAGACCCAGTACTTC.

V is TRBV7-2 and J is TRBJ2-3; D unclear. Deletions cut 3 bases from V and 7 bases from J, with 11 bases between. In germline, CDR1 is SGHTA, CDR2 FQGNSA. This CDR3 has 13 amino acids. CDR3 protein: CASSFSDTNTQYF. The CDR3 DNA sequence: TGTGCCAGCAGCTTCTCCGATACCAATACGCAGTATTTT. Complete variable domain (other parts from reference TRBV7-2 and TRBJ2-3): GAGVSQSPSNKVTEKGKDVELRCDPISGHTALYWYRQSLGQGLEFLIYFQGNSAPDKSGLPSDRFSAERTGGSVSTLTIQRTQQEDSAVYLCASSFSDTNTQYFGPGTRLTVL.

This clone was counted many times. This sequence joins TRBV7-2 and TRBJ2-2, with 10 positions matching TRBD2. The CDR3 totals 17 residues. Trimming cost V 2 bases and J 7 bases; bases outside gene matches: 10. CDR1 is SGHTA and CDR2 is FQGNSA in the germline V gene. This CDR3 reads CASSLSASGRLNGELFF. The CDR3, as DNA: TGTGCCAGCAGCTTATCGGCTAGCGGGAGATTGAACGGGGAGCTGTTTTTT.

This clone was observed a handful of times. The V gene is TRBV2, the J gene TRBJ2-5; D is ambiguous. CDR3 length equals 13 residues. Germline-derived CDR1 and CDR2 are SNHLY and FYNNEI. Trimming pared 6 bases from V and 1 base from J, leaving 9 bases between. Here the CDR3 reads CASRQTAQETQYF. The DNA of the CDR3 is TGTGCCAGCAGGCAGACTGCCCAAGAGACCCAGTACTTC.